The rows below give T cell receptor beta chains drawn from one sample of a study of human T cells and chemical hapten exposure. TCRdb ran MiXCR on the RACE reads and lists one entry per CDR3 protein. The table includes 150,000 to 200,000 distinct CDR3 sequences, just under 30% detected once. Source: whole blood, taken in connection with sensitization to the hapten diphenylcyclopropenone (DPC). These receptors all stem from a woman aged 25-40 years with alopecia areata. Some clones in this sample may be carry-over from other donors' samples. CDR3s include the opening cysteine and the closing phenylalanine or tryptophan.

j_gene | v_gene | len | CDR3aa
TRBJ1-2 | TRBV29-1 | 13 | CSVNPTGVHGYTF
TRBJ1-3 | TRBV28 | 15 | CATNPGDHSGNTIYF
TRBJ1-1 | TRBV6-5 | 13 | CASRKLVNTEAFF
TRBJ2-3 | TRBV9 | 14 | CASSVVGQGDTQYF
TRBJ2-5 | TRBV14 | 15 | CASSQTASAPGTQYF
TRBJ2-7 | TRBV4-2 | 14 | CASSQKGSGYEQYF
TRBJ1-3 | TRBV10-3 | 13 | CAIWTGFGDTIYF
TRBJ1-3 | TRBV18 | 15 | CASSPPAVSGNTIYF
TRBJ2-3 | TRBV29-1 | 13 | CSVDVTSGNTQYF
TRBJ1-2 | TRBV6-1 | 13 | CASSEGGGKGYTF
TRBJ1-1 | TRBV28 | 12 | CASKGGRTEAFF
TRBJ2-3 | TRBV10-3 | 16 | CAISESMGRAPDTQYF
TRBJ1-2 | TRBV19 | 13 | CASQTLGGLGYTF
TRBJ2-7 | TRBV28 | 12 | CASTGGREKQYF
TRBJ2-3 | TRBV6-6 | 13 | CASSRGPGDTQYF
TRBJ1-2 | TRBV28 | 14 | CASSPQPSGYGYTF
TRBJ2-3 | TRBV7-6 | 14 | CASSLRADTDTQYF
TRBJ1-1 | TRBV20-1 | 15 | CSASRGGRMNTEAFF
TRBJ2-2 | TRBV27 | 17 | CASSLFGTYANTGELFF
TRBJ1-1 | TRBV4-3 | 14 | CASSQDSYSTEAFF
TRBJ2-1 | TRBV4-1 | 16 | CASTTVFSGRGNEQFF
TRBJ2-4 | TRBV7-2 | 15 | CASSLAGNRENIQYF